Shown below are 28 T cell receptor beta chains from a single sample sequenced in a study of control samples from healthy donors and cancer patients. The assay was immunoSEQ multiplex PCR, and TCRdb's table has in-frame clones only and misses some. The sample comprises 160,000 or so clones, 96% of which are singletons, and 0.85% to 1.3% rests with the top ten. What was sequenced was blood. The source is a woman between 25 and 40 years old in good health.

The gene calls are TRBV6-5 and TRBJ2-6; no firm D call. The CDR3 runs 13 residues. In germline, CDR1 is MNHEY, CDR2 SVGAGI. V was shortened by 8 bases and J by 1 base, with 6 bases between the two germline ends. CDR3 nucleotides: TGTGCCAGCCAGGTTTCTGGGGCCAACGTCCTGACTTTC. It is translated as CASQVSGANVLTF.

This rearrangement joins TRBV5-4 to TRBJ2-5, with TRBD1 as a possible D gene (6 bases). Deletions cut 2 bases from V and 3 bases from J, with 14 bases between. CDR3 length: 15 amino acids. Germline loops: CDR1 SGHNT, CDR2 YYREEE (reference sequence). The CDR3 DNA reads TGTGCCAGCAGCTTCGAGGGGGTCCCCAAAGAGACCCAGTACTTC. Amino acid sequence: CASSFEGVPKETQYF. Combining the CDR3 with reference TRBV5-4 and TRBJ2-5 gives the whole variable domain ETGVTQSPTHLIKTRGQQVTLRCSSQSGHNTVSWYQQALGQGPQFIFQYYREEENGRGNFPPRFSGLQFPNYSSELNVNALELDDSALYLCASSFEGVPKETQYFGPGTRLLVL.

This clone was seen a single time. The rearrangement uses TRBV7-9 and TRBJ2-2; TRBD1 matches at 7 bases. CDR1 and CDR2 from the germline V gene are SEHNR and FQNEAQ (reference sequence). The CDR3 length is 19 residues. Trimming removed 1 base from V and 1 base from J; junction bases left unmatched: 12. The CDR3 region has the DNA TGTGCCAGCAGCTTAGGAAGTTTCCAGGGACAGCGGAACACCGGGGAGCTGTTTTTT. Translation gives CASSLGSFQGQRNTGELFF.

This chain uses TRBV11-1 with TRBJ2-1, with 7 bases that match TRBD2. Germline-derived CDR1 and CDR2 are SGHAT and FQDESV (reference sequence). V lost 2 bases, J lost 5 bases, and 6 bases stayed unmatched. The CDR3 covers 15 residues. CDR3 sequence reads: CASSLWSSGNNEQFF. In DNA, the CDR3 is TGTGCCAGCAGCTTATGGTCTAGCGGAAACAATGAGCAGTTCTTC.

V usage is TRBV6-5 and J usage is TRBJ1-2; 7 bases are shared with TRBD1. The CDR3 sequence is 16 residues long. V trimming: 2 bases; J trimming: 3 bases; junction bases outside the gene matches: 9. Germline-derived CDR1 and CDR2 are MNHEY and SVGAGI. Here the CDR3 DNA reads TGTGCCAGCAGTTACCCATCGACAGGGCACGACTATGGCTACACCTTC. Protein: CASSYPSTGHDYGYTF.

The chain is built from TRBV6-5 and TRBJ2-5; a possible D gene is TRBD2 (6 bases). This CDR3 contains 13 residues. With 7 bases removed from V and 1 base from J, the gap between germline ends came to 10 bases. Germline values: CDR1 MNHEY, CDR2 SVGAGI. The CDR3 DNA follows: TGTGCCAGCATGGAGGGGATCCAAGAGACCCAGTACTTC. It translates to CASMEGIQETQYF.

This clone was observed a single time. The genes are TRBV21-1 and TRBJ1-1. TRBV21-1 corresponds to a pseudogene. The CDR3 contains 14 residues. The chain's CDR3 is CASSSRALNTEAFF. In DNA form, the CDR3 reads TGTGCCAGCAGCTCAAGGGCCCTGAACACTGAAGCTTTCTTT.

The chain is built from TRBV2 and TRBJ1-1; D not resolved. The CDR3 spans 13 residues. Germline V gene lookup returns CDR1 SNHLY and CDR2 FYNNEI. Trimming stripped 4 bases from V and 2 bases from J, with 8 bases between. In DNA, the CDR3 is TGTGCCAGCAGTGGTCTCAGAAACACTGAAGCTTTCTTT. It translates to CASSGLRNTEAFF.

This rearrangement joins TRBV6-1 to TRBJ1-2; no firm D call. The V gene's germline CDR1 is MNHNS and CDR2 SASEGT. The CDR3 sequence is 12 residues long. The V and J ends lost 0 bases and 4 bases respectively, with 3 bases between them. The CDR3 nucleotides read TGTGCCAGCAGTGAAGCCAGCTATGGCTACACCTTC. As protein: CASSEASYGYTF.

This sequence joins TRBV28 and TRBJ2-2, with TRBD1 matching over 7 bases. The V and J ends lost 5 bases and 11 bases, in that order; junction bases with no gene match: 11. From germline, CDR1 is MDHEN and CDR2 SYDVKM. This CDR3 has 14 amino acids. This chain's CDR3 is CASSPPGQAGELFF. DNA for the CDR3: TGTGCCAGCAGTCCCCCCGGACAGGCTGGTGAGCTGTTTTTT.

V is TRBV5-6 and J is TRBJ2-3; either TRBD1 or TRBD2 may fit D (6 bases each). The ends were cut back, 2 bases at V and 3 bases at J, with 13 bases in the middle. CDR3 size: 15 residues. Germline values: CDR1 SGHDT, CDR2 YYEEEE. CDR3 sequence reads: CASSLTTGRTDTQYF. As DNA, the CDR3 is TGTGCCAGCAGCTTAACTACAGGGAGGACAGATACGCAGTATTTT.

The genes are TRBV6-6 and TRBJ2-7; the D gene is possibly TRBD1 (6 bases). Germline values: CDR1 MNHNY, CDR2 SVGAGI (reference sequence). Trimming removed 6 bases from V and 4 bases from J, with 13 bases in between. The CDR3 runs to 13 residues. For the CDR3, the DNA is TGTGCCAGCAGAGTTACTACAGGGTACGAGCAGTACTTC. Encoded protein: CASRVTTGYEQYF.

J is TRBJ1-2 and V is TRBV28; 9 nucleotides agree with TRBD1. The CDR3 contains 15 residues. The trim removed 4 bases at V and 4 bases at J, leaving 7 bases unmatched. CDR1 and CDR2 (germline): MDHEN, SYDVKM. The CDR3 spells CASSSPGQGIYGYTF. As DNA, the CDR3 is TGTGCCAGCAGTTCCCCGGGACAGGGAATCTATGGCTACACCTTC.

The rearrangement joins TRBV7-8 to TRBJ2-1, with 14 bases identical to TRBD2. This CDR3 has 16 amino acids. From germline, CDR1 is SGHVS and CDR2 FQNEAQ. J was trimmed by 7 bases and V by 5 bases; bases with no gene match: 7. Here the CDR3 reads CASSEGLAGALNEQFF. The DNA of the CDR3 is TGTGCCAGCAGCGAGGGACTAGCGGGAGCCCTTAATGAGCAGTTCTTC.

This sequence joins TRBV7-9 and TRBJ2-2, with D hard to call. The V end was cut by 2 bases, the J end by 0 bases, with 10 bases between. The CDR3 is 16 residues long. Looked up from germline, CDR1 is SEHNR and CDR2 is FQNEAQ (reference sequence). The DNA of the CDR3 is TGTGCCAGCAGCTTATTGGGTGGCACGAACACCGGGGAGCTGTTTTTT. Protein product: CASSLLGGTNTGELFF.

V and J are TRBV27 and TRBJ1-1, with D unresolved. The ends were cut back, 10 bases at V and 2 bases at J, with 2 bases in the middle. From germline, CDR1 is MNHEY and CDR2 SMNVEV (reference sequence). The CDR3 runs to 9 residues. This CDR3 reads CAKNTEAFF. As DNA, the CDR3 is TGTGCCAAAAACACTGAAGCTTTCTTT.

The CDR3 spells CASSGGGRLNEKLFF. Written as DNA, the CDR3 is TGTGCCAGCAGTGGTGGCGGCAGGTTGAATGAAAAACTGTTTTTT. The V gene is TRBV2, the J gene TRBJ1-4; D gene ambiguous. CDR3 length equals 15 residues. The germline V gene encodes CDR1 SNHLY and CDR2 FYNNEI. Trimming cost V 4 bases and J 5 bases, with 14 bases left between them.

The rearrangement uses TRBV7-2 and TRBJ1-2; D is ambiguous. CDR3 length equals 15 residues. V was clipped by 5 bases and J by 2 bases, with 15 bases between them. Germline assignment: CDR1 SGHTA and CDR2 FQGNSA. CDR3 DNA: TGTGCCAGCAGCCCGATGGTACAACAGAACTATGGCTACACCTTC. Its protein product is CASSPMVQQNYGYTF.

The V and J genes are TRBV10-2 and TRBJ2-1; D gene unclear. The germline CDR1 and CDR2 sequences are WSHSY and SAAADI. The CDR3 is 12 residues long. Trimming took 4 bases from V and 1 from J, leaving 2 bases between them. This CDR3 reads CASSVSYNEQFF. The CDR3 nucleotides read TGCGCCAGCAGTGTTTCCTACAATGAGCAGTTCTTC.

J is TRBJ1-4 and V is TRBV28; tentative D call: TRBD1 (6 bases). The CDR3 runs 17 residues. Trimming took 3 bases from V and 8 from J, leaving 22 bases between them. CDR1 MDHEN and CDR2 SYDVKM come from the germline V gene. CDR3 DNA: TGTGCCAGCAGTTTCTGGCAGGGGATAGAGAATGGCGAAAAACTGTTTTTT. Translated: CASSFWQGIENGEKLFF.

CDR3 bases: TGTGCCAGCAGACGTACCGGGACTTCCCTAGATGAGCAGTTCTTC. This translates into CASRRTGTSLDEQFF. The rearrangement joins TRBV27 to TRBJ2-1, with a weak D call TRBD2 (6 bases). The CDR3 spans 15 residues. V gave up 6 bases and J gave up 8 bases, with 20 bases separating them. CDR1 and CDR2 from the germline V gene are MNHEY and SMNVEV (reference sequence).

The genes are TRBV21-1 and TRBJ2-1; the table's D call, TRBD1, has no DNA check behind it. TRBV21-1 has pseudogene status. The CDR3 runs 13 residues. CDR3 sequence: CASSSYRGFEQFF. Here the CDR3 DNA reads TGTGCCAGCAGCTCTTACAGGGGCTTTGAGCAGTTCTTC.

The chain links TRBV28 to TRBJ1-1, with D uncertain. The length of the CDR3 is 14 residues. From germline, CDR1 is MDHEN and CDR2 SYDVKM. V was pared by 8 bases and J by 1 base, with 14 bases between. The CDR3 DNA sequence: TGTGCCAGCCGATTTGAGGGAGAGAACACTGAAGCTTTCTTT. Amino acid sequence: CASRFEGENTEAFF.

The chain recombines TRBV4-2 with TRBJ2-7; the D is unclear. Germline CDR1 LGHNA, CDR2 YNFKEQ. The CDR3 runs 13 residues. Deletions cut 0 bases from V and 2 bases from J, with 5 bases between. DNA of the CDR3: TGTGCCAGCAGCCAAGATCTGGCCTACGAGCAGTACTTC. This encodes CASSQDLAYEQYF.

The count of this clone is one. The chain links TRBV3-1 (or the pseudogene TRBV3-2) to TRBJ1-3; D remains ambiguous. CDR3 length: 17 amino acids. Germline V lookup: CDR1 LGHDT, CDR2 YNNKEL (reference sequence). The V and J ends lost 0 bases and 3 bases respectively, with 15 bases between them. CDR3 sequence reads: CASSQDRARSNGNTIYF. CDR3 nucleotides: TGTGCCAGCAGCCAAGATCGCGCGAGGTCTAATGGAAACACCATATATTTT.

DNA for the CDR3: TGTGCCAGCAGTTTAGAGGGAGATACAGGCAATGAGCAGTTCTTC. Translating it yields CASSLEGDTGNEQFF. The chain combines TRBV27 with TRBJ2-1; possibly TRBD1 or TRBD2 for D (5 bases each). The CDR3 has 15 residues. Trimming left V 2 bases short and J 6 bases short, with 14 bases between. Germline V lookup: CDR1 MNHEY, CDR2 SMNVEV (reference sequence).

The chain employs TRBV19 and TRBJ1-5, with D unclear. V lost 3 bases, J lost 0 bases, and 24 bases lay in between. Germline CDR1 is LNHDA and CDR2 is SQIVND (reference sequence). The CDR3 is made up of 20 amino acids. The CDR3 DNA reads TGTGCCAGTAGTATTAAGTTATCTGGCAGGATGACCTATAGCAATCAGCCCCAGCATTTT. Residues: CASSIKLSGRMTYSNQPQHF.

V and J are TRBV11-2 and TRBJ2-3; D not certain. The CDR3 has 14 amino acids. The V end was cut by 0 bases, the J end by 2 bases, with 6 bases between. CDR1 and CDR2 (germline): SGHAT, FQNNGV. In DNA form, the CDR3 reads TGTGCCAGCAGCTTAGACAGAACCACAGATACGCAGTATTTT. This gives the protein CASSLDRTTDTQYF.